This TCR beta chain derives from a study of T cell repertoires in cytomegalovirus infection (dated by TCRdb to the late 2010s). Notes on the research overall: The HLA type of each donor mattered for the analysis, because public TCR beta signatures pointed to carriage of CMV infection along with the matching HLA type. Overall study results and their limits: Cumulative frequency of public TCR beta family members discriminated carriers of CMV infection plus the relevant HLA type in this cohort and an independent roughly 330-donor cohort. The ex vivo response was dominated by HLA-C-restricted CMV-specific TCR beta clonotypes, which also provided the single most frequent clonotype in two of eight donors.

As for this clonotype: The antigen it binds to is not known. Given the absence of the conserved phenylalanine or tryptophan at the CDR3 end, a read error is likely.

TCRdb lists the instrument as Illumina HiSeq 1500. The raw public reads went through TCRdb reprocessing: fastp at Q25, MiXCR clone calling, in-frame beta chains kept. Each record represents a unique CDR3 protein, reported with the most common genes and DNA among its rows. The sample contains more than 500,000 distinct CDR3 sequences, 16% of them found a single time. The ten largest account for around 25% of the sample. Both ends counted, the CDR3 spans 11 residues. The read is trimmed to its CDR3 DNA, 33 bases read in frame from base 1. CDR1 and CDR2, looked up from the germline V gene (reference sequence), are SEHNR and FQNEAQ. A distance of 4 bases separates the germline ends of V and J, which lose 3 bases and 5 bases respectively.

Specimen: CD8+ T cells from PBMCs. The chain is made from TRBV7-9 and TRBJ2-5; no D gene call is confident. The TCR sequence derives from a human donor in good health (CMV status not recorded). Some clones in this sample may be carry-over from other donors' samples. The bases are TGTGCCAGCAGCTTTAAGGAGACCCAGTACTTA. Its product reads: CASSFKETQYL.